This T cell receptor beta chain was identified in a study of shared clonotypes between healthy human individuals. Study as a whole: Donor composition was two women and a few men, aged 18 to 49. The study, taken as a whole, reports: Large depth notwithstanding, sorted-subset sequencing proved incomplete by rarefaction. Larger estimated richness was generally seen in naive subsets than in memory subsets.

As for this clone: Antigen: not known.

Sorted subsets were amplified in replicate PCRs using around 0.2 ug DNA, about 30,000 T cell genomes. Clones were sequenced by immunoSEQ multiplex PCR, and TCRdb holds only the in-frame ones, with some missing. The sample has hundreds of thousands of clones; roughly 92% are singletons. The CDR3 is 15 amino acids. Trimming removed 6 bases from V and 5 bases from J, with 19 bases in between. Germline CDR1 and CDR2: MNHEY and SMNVEV (reference sequence). Naive CD8 cells, CD45RO-negative and positively selected for CCR7, excluded terminally differentiated effector memory CD45RA+ cells. V gene TRBV27 combines with J gene TRBJ2-5; perhaps TRBD1 as D (5 bases). The clonotype originates from a man aged 25 to 40 in good health. The material sequenced was naive CD8+ T cells sorted from blood. The DNA for the CDR3 is TGTGCCAGCAGCGTAGGGGCTGCAAGGAAGGAGACCCAGTACTTC. Translation: CASSVGAARKETQYF.